The 5 T cell receptor beta chains presented below share a single source sample, sequenced in a study of control samples from healthy donors and cancer patients. This table comes from immunoSEQ multiplex PCR, and its TCRdb copy is limited to in-frame clones, with some not included. The repertoire includes around 200,000 clones, about 93% of them detected once, and around 1.6% sits in the top ten. What was sequenced was blood. Receptors were obtained from a man aged 18 to 29 in good health.

The chain couples TRBV29-1 to TRBJ1-2, with D possibly being TRBD1 (5 bases). Germline V gives CDR1 SQVTM, CDR2 ANQGSEA. CDR3 length: 13 residues. The V end lost 4 bases, the J end lost 8 bases, and 17 bases lay between the germline ends. The CDR3 region is CSVGSGFAKGYTF. The CDR3 DNA reads TGCAGCGTTGGATCAGGGTTTGCGAAAGGCTACACCTTC.

The chain has TRBV7-9 and TRBJ2-7; TRBD2 is a possible D gene (6 bases). The V gene's germline CDR1 is SEHNR and CDR2 FQNEAQ (reference sequence). CDR3 length equals 12 residues. Between the trimmed V and J ends, which lost 3 bases and 6 bases, there was a span of 9 bases. CDR3 nucleotides: TGTGCCAGCAGCTTGCCCGGGGGCGAGCAGTACTTC. Translating gives CASSLPGGEQYF.

This clone showed up just once. J is TRBJ2-3 and V is TRBV6-2 or TRBV6-3; tentative D call: TRBD2 (7 bases). The CDR3 loop spans 16 amino acids. Trimming removed 5 bases from V and 5 bases from J, with 20 bases in between. Germline V lookup: CDR1 MNHEY, CDR2 SVGEGT. The chain's CDR3 is CASSARRGGAKDTQYF. The CDR3 DNA is TGTGCCAGCAGTGCACGTAGGGGGGGGGCAAAAGATACGCAGTATTTT.

The chain joins TRBV3-1 (or the pseudogene TRBV3-2) to TRBJ2-7, with D perhaps matching TRBD2 (6 bases). Germline-derived CDR1 and CDR2 are LGHDT and YNNKEL (reference sequence). The germline V and J ends were trimmed by 4 bases and 4 bases, with 11 bases remaining between them. This CDR3 spans 13 amino acids. This chain's CDR3 is CASSLLGGYEQYF. The CDR3 coding sequence is TGTGCCAGCAGCCTCCTTGGGGGGTACGAGCAGTACTTC.

The chain combines TRBV29-1 with TRBJ2-1; no definite D call. V was trimmed by 1 base and J by 4 bases, leaving 5 bases between them. Germline assignment: CDR1 SQVTM and CDR2 ANQGSEA. The CDR3 is 12 amino acids. CDR3 sequence (DNA): TGCAGCGTTGAAGGTCGGTACAATGAGCAGTTCTTC. Translation gives CSVEGRYNEQFF.